The text below deals with one T cell receptor (beta chain). This record belongs to a study of T cell changes during pregnancy in multiple sclerosis. Some clones are missing from TCRdb's copy, which holds only in-frame ones; the method was immunoSEQ multiplex PCR. This sample has some 55,000 clones, with 80% to 95% found just once. Germline V gives CDR1 LNHDA, CDR2 SQIVND (reference sequence). The length of the CDR3 is 12 residues. With V trimmed by 7 bases and J by 8 bases, 4 bases remained unmatched. Material: peripheral blood, obtained after pregnancy. V is TRBV19 and J is TRBJ1-4; 7 bases agree with TRBD1. This TCR derives from a female donor in good health, enrolled as a control in a pregnancy study. The CDR3 region has the DNA TGTGCCAGTACCTCAGGGGGGGAAAAACTGTTTTTT. It codes for CASTSGGEKLFF.